This T cell receptor beta chain came from a study of cytomegalovirus exposure and HLA in healthy donors. Germline V gene sequence: CDR1 LNHNV, CDR2 YYDKDF (reference sequence). The CDR3 is 14 amino acids. The V and J ends lost 5 bases and 4 bases, in that order; junction bases with no gene match: 4. With 60 Vbeta and 13 Jbeta primers, the PCR was carried out. The data were produced by immunoSEQ multiplex PCR, yet TCRdb's version contains in-frame clones alone and is incomplete. This sample has some 240,000 clones, with around 90% found just once. The receptor was derived from a girl aged 2-9 years in good health and CMV-seronegative. This chain links TRBV15 with TRBJ2-1, with 8 bases that match TRBD1. The sequenced material came from PBMCs. CDR3 loop: CATSGRQGYNEQFF. In nucleotides, the CDR3 is TGTGCCACCAGCGGTCGACAGGGGTACAATGAGCAGTTCTTC. The complete variable domain, with remaining parts taken from reference TRBV15 and TRBJ2-1, reads DAMVIQNPRYQVTQFGKPVTLSCSQTLNHNVMYWYQQKSSQAPKLLFHYYDKDFNNEADTPDNFQSRRPNTSFCFLDIRSPGLGDTAMYLCATSGRQGYNEQFFGPGTRLTVL.